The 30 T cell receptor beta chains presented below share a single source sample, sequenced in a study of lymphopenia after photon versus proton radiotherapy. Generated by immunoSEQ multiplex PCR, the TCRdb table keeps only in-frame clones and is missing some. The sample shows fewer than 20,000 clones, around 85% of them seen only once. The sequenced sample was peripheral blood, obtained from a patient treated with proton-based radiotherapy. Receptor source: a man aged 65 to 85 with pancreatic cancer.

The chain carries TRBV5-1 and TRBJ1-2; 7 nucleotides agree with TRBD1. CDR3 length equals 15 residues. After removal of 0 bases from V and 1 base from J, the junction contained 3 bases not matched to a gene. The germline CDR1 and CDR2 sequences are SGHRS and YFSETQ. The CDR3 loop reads CASSLGTGFNYGYTF. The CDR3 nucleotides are TGCGCCAGCAGCTTGGGGACAGGTTTTAACTATGGCTACACCTTC.

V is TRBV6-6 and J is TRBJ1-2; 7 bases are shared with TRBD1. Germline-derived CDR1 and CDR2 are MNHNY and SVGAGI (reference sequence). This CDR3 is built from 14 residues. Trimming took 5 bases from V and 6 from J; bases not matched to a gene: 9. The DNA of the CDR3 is TGTGCCAGCAGTGATCCCGACAGGGTACATGGCTACACCTTC. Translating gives CASSDPDRVHGYTF.

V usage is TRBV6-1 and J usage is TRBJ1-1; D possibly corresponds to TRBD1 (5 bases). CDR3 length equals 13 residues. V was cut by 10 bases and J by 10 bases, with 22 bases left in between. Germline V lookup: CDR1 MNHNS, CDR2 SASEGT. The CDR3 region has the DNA TGTGCCACAGCTGAGTATACGACCGGGGGAGCTTTCTTT. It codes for CATAEYTTGGAFF.

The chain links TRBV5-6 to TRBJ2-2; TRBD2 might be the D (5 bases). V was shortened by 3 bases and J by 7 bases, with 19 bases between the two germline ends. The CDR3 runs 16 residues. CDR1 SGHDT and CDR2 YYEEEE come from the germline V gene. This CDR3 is CASSSGIVVVVGELFF. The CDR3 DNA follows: TGTGCCAGCAGCTCGGGGATAGTGGTGGTGGTCGGGGAGCTGTTTTTT.

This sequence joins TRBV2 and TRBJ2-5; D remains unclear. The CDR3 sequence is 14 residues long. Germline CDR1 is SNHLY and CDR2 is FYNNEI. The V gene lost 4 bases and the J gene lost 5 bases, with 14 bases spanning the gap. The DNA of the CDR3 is TGTGCCAGCAGTGTTAACTCGGTAGTGGAGACCCAGTACTTC. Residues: CASSVNSVVETQYF. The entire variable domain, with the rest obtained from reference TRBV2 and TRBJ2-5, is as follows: EPEVTQTPSHQVTQMGQEVILRCVPISNHLYFYWYRQILGQKVEFLVSFYNNEISEKSEIFDDQFSVERPDGSNFTLKIRSTKLEDSAMYFCASSVNSVVETQYFGPGTRLLVL.

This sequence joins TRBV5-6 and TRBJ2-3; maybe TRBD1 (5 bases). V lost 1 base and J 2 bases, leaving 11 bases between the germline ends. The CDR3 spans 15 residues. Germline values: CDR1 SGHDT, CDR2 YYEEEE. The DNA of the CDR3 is TGTGCCAGCAGCTTGAGGGGTGTCTCCACAGATACGCAGTATTTT. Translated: CASSLRGVSTDTQYF.

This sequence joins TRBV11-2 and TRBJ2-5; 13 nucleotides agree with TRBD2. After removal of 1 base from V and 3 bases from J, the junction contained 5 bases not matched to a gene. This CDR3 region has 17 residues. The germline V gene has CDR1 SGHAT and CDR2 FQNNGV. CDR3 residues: CASSLGGTSGAEETQYF. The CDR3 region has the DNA TGTGCCAGCAGCTTAGGGGGGACTAGCGGGGCGGAAGAGACCCAGTACTTC.

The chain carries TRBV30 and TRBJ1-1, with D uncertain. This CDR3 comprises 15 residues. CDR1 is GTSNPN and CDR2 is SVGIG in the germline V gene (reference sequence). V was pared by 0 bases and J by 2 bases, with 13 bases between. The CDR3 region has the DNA TGTGCCTGGAGTGTACCGAGAAGGTTTAACACTGAAGCTTTCTTT. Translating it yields CAWSVPRRFNTEAFF.

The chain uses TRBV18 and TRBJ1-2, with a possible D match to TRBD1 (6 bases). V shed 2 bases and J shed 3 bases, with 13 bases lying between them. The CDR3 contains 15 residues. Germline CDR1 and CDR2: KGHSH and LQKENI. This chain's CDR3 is CASSPGGGRDYGYTF. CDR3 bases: TGTGCCAGCTCACCAGGAGGGGGTCGGGACTATGGCTACACCTTC.

CDR3 bases: TGTGCCAGCAGCTTGGAGTGGGGCGATGAAAAACTGTTTTTT. Translation gives CASSLEWGDEKLFF. The rearrangement links TRBV5-6 to TRBJ1-4, with D possibly being TRBD1 (5 bases). V lost 0 bases and J 6 bases, leaving 9 bases between the germline ends. The CDR3 covers 14 residues. CDR1 and CDR2 (germline): SGHDT, YYEEEE.

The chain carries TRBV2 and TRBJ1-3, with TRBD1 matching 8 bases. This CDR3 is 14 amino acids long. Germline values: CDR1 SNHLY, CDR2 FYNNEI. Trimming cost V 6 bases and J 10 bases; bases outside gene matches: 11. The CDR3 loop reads CASRPGTGSATIYF. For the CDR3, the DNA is TGTGCCAGCAGGCCCGGGACAGGTTCAGCTACCATATATTTT.

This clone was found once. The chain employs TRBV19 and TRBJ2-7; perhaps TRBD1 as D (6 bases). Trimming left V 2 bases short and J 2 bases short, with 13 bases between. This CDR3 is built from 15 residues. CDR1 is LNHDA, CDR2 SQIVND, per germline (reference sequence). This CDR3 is CASSIRLGAPYEQYF. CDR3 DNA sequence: TGTGCCAGTAGTATACGCCTGGGGGCCCCCTACGAGCAGTACTTC. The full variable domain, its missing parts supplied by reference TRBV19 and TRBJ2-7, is DGGITQSPKYLFRKEGQNVTLSCEQNLNHDAMYWYRQDPGQGLRLIYYSQIVNDFQKGDIAEGYSVSREKKESFPLTVTSAQKNPTAFYLCASSIRLGAPYEQYFGPGTRLTVT.

The CDR3 nucleotides read TGTGCCAGTAGTATAGGAAGGGACAGGGACAATTATGGCTACACCTTC. This codes for CASSIGRDRDNYGYTF. The V gene is TRBV19, the J gene TRBJ1-2; 9 bases align to TRBD1. V shed 1 base, J shed 5 bases, and the junction held 8 bases outside the gene matches. Germline V gives CDR1 LNHDA, CDR2 SQIVND (reference sequence). This CDR3 contains 16 residues. Together with reference TRBV19 and TRBJ1-2, the CDR3 gives the full variable domain: DGGITQSPKYLFRKEGQNVTLSCEQNLNHDAMYWYRQDPGQGLRLIYYSQIVNDFQKGDIAEGYSVSREKKESFPLTVTSAQKNPTAFYLCASSIGRDRDNYGYTFGSGTRLTVV.

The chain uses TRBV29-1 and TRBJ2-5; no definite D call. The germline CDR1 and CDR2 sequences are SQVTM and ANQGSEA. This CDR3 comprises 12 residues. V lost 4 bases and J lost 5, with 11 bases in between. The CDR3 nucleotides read TGCAGCGTTGGGAACAATGGGGAGACCCAGTACTTC. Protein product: CSVGNNGETQYF. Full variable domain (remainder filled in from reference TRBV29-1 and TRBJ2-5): SAVISQKPSRDICQRGTSLTIQCQVDSQVTMMFWYRQQPGQSLTLIATANQGSEATYESGFVIDKFPISRPNLTFSTLTVSNMSPEDSSIYLCSVGNNGETQYFGPGTRLLVL.

The CDR3 DNA is TGTGCCAGCAGCAAAGCAAGAGTCAGGGGCCATGGCTACACCTTC. Translation gives CASSKARVRGHGYTF. The gene calls are TRBV21-1 and TRBJ1-2; the table names TRBD1, a call not compared with the DNA. TRBV21-1 is given as a pseudogene. This CDR3 has 15 residues.

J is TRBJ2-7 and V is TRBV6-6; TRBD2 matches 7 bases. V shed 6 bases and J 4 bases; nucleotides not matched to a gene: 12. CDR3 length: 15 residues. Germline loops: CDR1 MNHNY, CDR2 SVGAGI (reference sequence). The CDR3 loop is CASSDPGLILYEQYF. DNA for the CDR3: TGTGCCAGCAGCGACCCGGGACTAATTTTATACGAGCAGTACTTC.

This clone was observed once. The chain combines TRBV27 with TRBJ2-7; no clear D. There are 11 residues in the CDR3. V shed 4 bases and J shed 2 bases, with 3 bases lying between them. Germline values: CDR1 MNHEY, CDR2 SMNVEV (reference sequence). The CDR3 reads CASSSPYEQYF. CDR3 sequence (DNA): TGTGCCAGCAGTTCTCCCTACGAGCAGTACTTC.

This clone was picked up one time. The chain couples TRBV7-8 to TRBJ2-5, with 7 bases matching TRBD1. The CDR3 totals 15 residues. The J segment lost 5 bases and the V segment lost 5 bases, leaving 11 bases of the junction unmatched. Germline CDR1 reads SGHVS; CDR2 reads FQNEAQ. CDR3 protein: CASSTRQGTGETQYF. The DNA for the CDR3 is TGTGCCAGCAGCACCCGACAGGGAACTGGGGAGACCCAGTACTTC.

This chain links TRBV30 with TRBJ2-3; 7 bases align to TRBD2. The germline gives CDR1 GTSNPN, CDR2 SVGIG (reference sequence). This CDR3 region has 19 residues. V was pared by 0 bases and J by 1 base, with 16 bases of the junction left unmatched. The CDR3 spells CAWSVRRGSILLRTDTQYF. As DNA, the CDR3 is TGTGCCTGGAGTGTACGGCGCGGGAGTATCTTACTACGCACAGATACGCAGTATTTT.

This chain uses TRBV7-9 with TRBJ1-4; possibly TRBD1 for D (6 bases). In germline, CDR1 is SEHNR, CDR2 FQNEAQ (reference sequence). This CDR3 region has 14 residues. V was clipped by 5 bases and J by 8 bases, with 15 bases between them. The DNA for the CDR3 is TGTGCCAGCAGCCAGGGGTCTGCAGGGGAAAAACTGTTTTTT. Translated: CASSQGSAGEKLFF.

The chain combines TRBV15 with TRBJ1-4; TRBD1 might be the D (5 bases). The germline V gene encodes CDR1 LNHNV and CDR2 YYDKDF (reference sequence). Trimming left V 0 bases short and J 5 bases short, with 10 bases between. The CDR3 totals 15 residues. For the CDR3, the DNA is TGTGCCACCAGCAGAGACGGGGGATTAAATGAAAAACTGTTTTTT. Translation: CATSRDGGLNEKLFF.

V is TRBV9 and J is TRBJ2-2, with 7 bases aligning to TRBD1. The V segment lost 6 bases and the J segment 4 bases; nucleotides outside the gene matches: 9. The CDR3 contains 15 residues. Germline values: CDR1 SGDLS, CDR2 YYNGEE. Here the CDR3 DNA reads TGTGCCAGCACCATAGGACAGGAGTTCACCGGGGAGCTGTTTTTT. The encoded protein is CASTIGQEFTGELFF.

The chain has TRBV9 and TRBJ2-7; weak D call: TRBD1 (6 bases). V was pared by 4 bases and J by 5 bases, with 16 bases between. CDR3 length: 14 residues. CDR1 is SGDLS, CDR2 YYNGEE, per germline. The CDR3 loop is CASSKQGPADEQYF. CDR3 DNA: TGTGCCAGCAGCAAACAGGGCCCCGCCGACGAGCAGTACTTC. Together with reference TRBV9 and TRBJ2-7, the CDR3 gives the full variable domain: DSGVTQTPKHLITATGQRVTLRCSPRSGDLSVYWYQQSLDQGLQFLIQYYNGEERAKGNILERFSAQQFPDLHSELNLSSLELGDSALYFCASSKQGPADEQYFGPGTRLTVT.

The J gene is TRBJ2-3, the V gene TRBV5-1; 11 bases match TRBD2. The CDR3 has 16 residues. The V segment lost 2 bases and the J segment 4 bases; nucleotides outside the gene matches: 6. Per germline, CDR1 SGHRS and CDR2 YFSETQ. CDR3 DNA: TGCGCCAGCAGCTTATTTAGCGGGAGGGCCGCAGATACGCAGTATTTT. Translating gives CASSLFSGRAADTQYF.

This CDR3 is CASSLGDSAFF. In DNA, the CDR3 is TGTGCCAGTAGCCTAGGTGACTCAGCTTTCTTT. The rearrangement uses TRBV19 and TRBJ1-1; D not certain. Germline CDR1 and CDR2: LNHDA and SQIVND (reference sequence). V was pared by 6 bases and J by 10 bases, with 12 bases between. The CDR3 covers 11 residues.

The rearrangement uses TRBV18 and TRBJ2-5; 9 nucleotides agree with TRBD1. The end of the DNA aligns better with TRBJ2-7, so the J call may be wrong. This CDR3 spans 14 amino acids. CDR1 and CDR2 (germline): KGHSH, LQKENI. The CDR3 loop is CASSPTGGGYEQYF. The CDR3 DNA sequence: TGTGCCAGCTCGCCCACAGGGGGCGGCTACGAGCAGTACTTC.

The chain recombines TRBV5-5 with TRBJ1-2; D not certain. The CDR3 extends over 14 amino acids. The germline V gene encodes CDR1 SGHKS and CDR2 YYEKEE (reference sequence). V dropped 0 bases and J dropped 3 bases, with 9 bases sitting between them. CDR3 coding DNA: TGTGCCAGCAGCTTGGAAGCAGAGTACTATGGCTACACCTTC. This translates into CASSLEAEYYGYTF. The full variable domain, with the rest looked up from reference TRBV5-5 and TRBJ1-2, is DAGVTQSPTHLIKTRGQQVTLRCSPISGHKSVSWYQQVLGQGPQFIFQYYEKEERGRGNFPDRFSARQFPNYSSELNVNALLLGDSALYLCASSLEAEYYGYTFGSGTRLTVV.

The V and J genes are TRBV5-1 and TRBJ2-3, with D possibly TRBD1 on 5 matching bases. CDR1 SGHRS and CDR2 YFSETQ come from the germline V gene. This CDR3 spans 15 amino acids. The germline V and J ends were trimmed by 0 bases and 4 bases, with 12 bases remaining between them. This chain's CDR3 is CASSLGVRAADTQYF. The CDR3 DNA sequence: TGCGCCAGCAGCTTGGGTGTCAGGGCGGCAGATACGCAGTATTTT.

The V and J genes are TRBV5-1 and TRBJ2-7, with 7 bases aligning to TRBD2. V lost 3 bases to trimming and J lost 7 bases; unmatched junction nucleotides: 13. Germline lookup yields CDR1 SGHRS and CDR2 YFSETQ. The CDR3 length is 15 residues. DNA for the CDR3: TGCGCCAGCAGCTCTCTTCAGGGAGGGGATCGGGAGCAGTACTTC. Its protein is CASSSLQGGDREQYF. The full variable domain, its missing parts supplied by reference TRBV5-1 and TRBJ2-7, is KAGVTQTPRYLIKTRGQQVTLSCSPISGHRSVSWYQQTPGQGLQFLFEYFSETQRNKGNFPGRFSGRQFSNSRSEMNVSTLELGDSALYLCASSSLQGGDREQYFGPGTRLTVT.

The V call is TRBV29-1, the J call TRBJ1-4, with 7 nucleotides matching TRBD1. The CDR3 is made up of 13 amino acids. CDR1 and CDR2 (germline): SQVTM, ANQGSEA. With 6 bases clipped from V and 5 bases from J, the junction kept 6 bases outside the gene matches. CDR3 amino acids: CSVLGQLNEKLFF. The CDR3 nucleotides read TGCAGCGTATTGGGACAGTTGAATGAAAAACTGTTTTTT.